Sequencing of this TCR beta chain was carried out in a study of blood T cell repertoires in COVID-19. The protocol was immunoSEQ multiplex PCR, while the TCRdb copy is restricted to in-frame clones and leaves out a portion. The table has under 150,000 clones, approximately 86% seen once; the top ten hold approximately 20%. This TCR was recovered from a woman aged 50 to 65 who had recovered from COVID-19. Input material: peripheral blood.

The CDR3 DNA sequence: TGTGCCAGCAGTCAGGACTTATCGGGAGATACGCAGTATTTT. The encoded protein is CASSQDLSGDTQYF. The rearrangement uses TRBV27 and TRBJ2-3; D is possibly TRBD2 (5 bases). CDR3 length equals 14 residues. Germline V gives CDR1 MNHEY, CDR2 SMNVEV (reference sequence). V lost 5 bases and J lost 5, with 14 bases in between.